The TCR beta chain under discussion was sequenced for a study of blood T cell repertoires in COVID-19. For the study at large: Cohort 3 donors counted as recovered after two negative PCRs, clearance, or resolved symptoms.

Trimming took off 3 bases at V and 5 bases at J, with 11 bases between the two ends. The CDR3 extends over 14 amino acids. Per germline, CDR1 MGHRA and CDR2 YSYEKL. In the study's own analysis: Nucleated cell counts were estimated from reference gene primer amplification. Sequencing was performed with immunoSEQ multiplex PCR; in TCRdb, only in-frame clones are kept and a portion is missing. V and J calls and clone size are given by that table; D and trimming were obtained from the DNA. The repertoire holds roughly 200,000 clones, with about nine tenths as singletons. The chain uses TRBV4-1 and TRBJ2-4; D might be TRBD1 (5 bases). Sequencing was done on a sample of PBMCs or T cells enriched from blood (not recorded which). The source is a woman between 45 and 60 years old in a cohort exposed to, infected with or recovered from COVID-19 (not recorded which). This CDR3 reads CASSHGHPENIQYF. CDR3 coding DNA: TGCGCCAGCAGCCACGGACATCCAGAAAACATTCAGTACTTC.